The 15 T cell receptor beta chains listed next were all sequenced from one sample in a study of human T cells and chemical hapten exposure. The time point here: pre-sensitization, week 0. Indicated treatment: therapeutic diphenylcyclopropenone sensitization with weekly scalp DPC. TCRdb reprocessed the RACE reads via MiXCR and lists one record per CDR3 protein. The table has some 330,000 distinct CDR3 sequences, approximately 5% seen once. The sample in question was whole blood, obtained in connection with sensitization to the hapten diphenylcyclopropenone (DPC). These receptors all stem from a woman in her late teens or twenties with alopecia areata. Some clones in this sample may be carry-over from other donors' samples.

This clonotype was seen only a few times. The CDR3 DNA reads as TGTGCCAGCAGCCCAAGGACAGGGGGCGCAGATACGCAGTATTTT. Translation: CASSPRTGGADTQYF. The V call is TRBV11-2, the J call TRBJ2-3, with 11 bases lining up with TRBD1. V trimming: 5 bases; J trimming: 4 bases; junction bases outside the gene matches: 5. Germline V CDR1 and CDR2: SGHAT, FQNNGV. This CDR3 region has 15 residues.

This clonotype was counted at least ten times. The gene calls are TRBV2 and TRBJ1-2; D not resolved. Germline CDR1 reads SNHLY; CDR2 reads FYNNEI. CDR3 length: 11 residues. The V gene lost 6 bases and the J gene lost 5 bases, with 7 bases spanning the gap. The CDR3, as DNA: TGTGCCAGCAGGGAGGGTTATGGCTACACCTTC. Translation gives CASREGYGYTF.

This clonotype was seen a few times. The chain joins TRBV5-6 to TRBJ1-2; no clear D. Per the germline V gene, CDR1 is SGHDT and CDR2 is YYEEEE. This CDR3 spans 18 amino acids. V was pared by 4 bases and J by 0 bases, with 22 bases between. This CDR3 is CASSLSTGYIPANYGYTF. DNA of the CDR3: TGTGCCAGCAGCCTATCGACCGGGTATATACCAGCTAACTATGGCTACACCTTC.

The J gene is TRBJ1-3, the V gene TRBV29-1; no clear D gene. In germline, CDR1 is SQVTM, CDR2 ANQGSEA. The CDR3 consists of 13 residues. The V and J ends lost 4 bases and 0 bases respectively, with 7 bases between them. In DNA, the CDR3 is TGCAGCGTTGCCCCCAACTCTGGAAACACCATATATTTT. This translates into CSVAPNSGNTIYF. The whole variable domain, filled in from reference TRBV29-1 and TRBJ1-3, reads SAVISQKPSRDICQRGTSLTIQCQVDSQVTMMFWYRQQPGQSLTLIATANQGSEATYESGFVIDKFPISRPNLTFSTLTVSNMSPEDSSIYLCSVAPNSGNTIYFGEGSWLTVV.

The chain carries TRBV12-3 or TRBV12-4 and TRBJ2-5; D tentatively reads TRBD1 or TRBD2 (5 bases each). Trimming pared 4 bases from V and 5 bases from J, leaving 17 bases between. The CDR3 covers 15 residues. The CDR3 region is CASSYGTRTGETQYF. DNA of the CDR3: TGTGCCAGCAGTTACGGGACCCGGACGGGGGAGACCCAGTACTTC.

This clonotype was observed many times. The V and J genes are TRBV7-9 and TRBJ2-6; D is unresolved. The CDR3 totals 17 residues. Trimming pared 1 base from V and 0 bases from J, leaving 10 bases between. Germline CDR1 is SEHNR and CDR2 is FQNEAQ (reference sequence). CDR3 in amino acids: CASSLDDAPSGANVLTF. The CDR3 bases are TGTGCCAGCAGCTTAGATGACGCTCCCTCTGGGGCCAACGTCCTGACTTTC.

This clonotype was recorded many times. This chain uses TRBV18 with TRBJ2-3, with 7 bases lining up with TRBD2. After removal of 2 bases from V and 11 bases from J, the junction contained 13 bases not matched to a gene. Germline CDR1 reads KGHSH; CDR2 reads LQKENI. This CDR3 region has 15 residues. Here the CDR3 reads CASSPVAGELLGQYF. CDR3 nucleotides: TGTGCCAGCTCACCAGTGGCGGGGGAGCTACTCGGGCAGTATTTT.

This clonotype occurred many times. The chain carries TRBV2 and TRBJ1-5; D possibly corresponds to TRBD1 (6 bases). Trimming cost V 4 bases and J 4 bases, with 11 bases left between them. The CDR3 extends over 14 amino acids. From germline, CDR1 is SNHLY and CDR2 FYNNEI. CDR3 in DNA: TGTGCCAGCAGTGTAATCGGGACAAATCAGCCCCAGCATTTT. Its protein is CASSVIGTNQPQHF.

This clonotype was observed a handful of times. CDR3 region: CASEPQGGPNQPQHF. CDR3 nucleotide sequence: TGTGCCAGCGAACCCCAAGGGGGCCCGAACCAGCCCCAGCATTTT. The rearrangement links TRBV6-2 or TRBV6-3 to TRBJ1-5; TRBD1 matches at 7 bases. V gave up 8 bases and J gave up 7 bases; unmatched junction bases: 14. The CDR3 contains 15 residues. Per germline, CDR1 MNHEY and CDR2 SVGEGT.

The rearrangement uses TRBV4-1 and TRBJ2-1, with TRBD2 matching over 10 bases. The CDR3 is 17 residues long. Germline CDR1 reads MGHRA; CDR2 reads YSYEKL. Germline trimming cut 4 bases from V and 8 bases from J; bases unmatched to any gene: 14. CDR3 loop: CASSLTGRAGGEDEQFF. DNA for the CDR3: TGCGCCAGCAGCCTCACAGGACGAGCGGGGGGGGAAGATGAGCAGTTCTTC.

This clonotype appeared many times. This chain joins TRBV6-6 and TRBJ1-5, with 8 bases lining up with TRBD1. The CDR3 contains 17 residues. V trimming: 2 bases; J trimming: 7 bases; junction bases outside the gene matches: 13. CDR1 and CDR2 from the germline V gene are MNHNY and SVGAGI (reference sequence). CDR3 sequence (DNA): TGTGCCAGCAGTTACCGGACCATCAGGGGGCCCAGGCAGCCCCAGCATTTT. Amino acid sequence: CASSYRTIRGPRQPQHF.

This clonotype has only a few counts. V usage is TRBV6-1 and J usage is TRBJ1-1; D is perhaps TRBD1 (6 bases). Germline V gene lookup returns CDR1 MNHNS and CDR2 SASEGT. V dropped 7 bases and J dropped 10 bases, with 19 bases sitting between them. This CDR3 comprises 13 residues. Here the CDR3 DNA reads TGTGCCAGCACCCTTACAGGGAACGAGCGAGCTTTCTTT. It translates to CASTLTGNERAFF.

The rearrangement joins TRBV29-1 to TRBJ2-3; 9 bases align to TRBD2. The junction had 7 bases not matched to a gene; V was cut back by 5 bases and J by 4 bases. The CDR3 loop spans 14 amino acids. Per the germline V gene, CDR1 is SQVTM and CDR2 is ANQGSEA. The DNA of the CDR3 is TGCAGCGTTATAAAGCGGGGGGTCCCAGATACGCAGTATTTT. Its translation: CSVIKRGVPDTQYF.

The gene calls are TRBV29-1 and TRBJ2-3; 11 bases map to TRBD1. Germline V gene lookup returns CDR1 SQVTM and CDR2 ANQGSEA. J lost 7 bases, V lost 4 bases, and 7 bases had no gene match. The CDR3 covers 14 residues. The CDR3 loop reads CSVGRTGGANTQYF. CDR3 DNA: TGCAGCGTTGGAAGGACAGGGGGCGCGAATACGCAGTATTTT.

V usage is TRBV21-1 and J usage is TRBJ1-6; the DNA was not used to check the table's D call, TRBD1. TRBV21-1 is an annotated pseudogene. The CDR3 is 17 residues long. The CDR3 sequence: CASSSRQGIPYNSPLHF. The CDR3 DNA reads TGTGCCAGCAGCAGCCGACAGGGAATTCCCTATAATTCACCCCTCCACTTT.